These T cell receptor beta chains were read from a single sample in a study of blood T cell repertoires in COVID-19. Sequencing used immunoSEQ multiplex PCR; TCRdb keeps in-frame clones, though not all of them. Of about 96,000 clones in the sample, approximately 90% were seen once. What was sequenced was peripheral blood. The receptors here all came from a human donor with COVID-19, enrolled during active disease. The donor label of this sample is uncertain. Each CDR3 is given with its conserved first and last residue. The D gene is left open where the match is weak. For some rows the clone size is stated as once, few or many, or as a class when expanded; others skip it.

d_call: NA; cdr3_length: 16; j_call: TRBJ1-1; clone_size: NA; v_call: TRBV6-5; cdr3_nt: TGTGCCAGCAGTTACTCAATGGGTGGGGGGGACACTGAAGCTTTCTTT; cdr3_aa: CASSYSMGGGDTEAFF
d_call: NA; cdr3_length: 14; j_call: TRBJ1-5; clone_size: NA; v_call: TRBV28; cdr3_nt: TGTGCCAGCAGTTTTGGTCAGGGCGGTCAGCCCCAGCATTTT; cdr3_aa: CASSFGQGGQPQHF
d_call: TRBD2; cdr3_length: 15; j_call: TRBJ2-1; clone_size: NA; v_call: TRBV29-1; cdr3_nt: TGCAGCGTGCTACTAGCGGGGGTATCCTACAATGAGCAGTTCTTC; cdr3_aa: CSVLLAGVSYNEQFF
d_call: NA; cdr3_length: 13; j_call: TRBJ1-5; clone_size: NA; v_call: TRBV6-1; cdr3_nt: TGTGCCAGCAGTGACGGCGGATATCAGCCCCAGCATTTT; cdr3_aa: CASSDGGYQPQHF
d_call: TRBD2; cdr3_length: 15; j_call: TRBJ2-7; clone_size: few; v_call: TRBV13; cdr3_nt: TGTGCCAGCAGCTCGCGGACTAGCGGGAGCTACGAGCAGTACTTC; cdr3_aa: CASSSRTSGSYEQYF
d_call: NA; cdr3_length: 15; j_call: TRBJ1-6; clone_size: NA; v_call: TRBV6-1; cdr3_nt: TGTGCCAGCAGTGAAGCCAGGGGCGACGATTCACCCCTCCACTTT; cdr3_aa: CASSEARGDDSPLHF
d_call: TRBD2; cdr3_length: 15; j_call: TRBJ2-3; clone_size: NA; v_call: TRBV5-4; cdr3_nt: TGTGCCAGCAGCTTTCCTAGCGGTAGCACAGATACGCAGTATTTT; cdr3_aa: CASSFPSGSTDTQYF
d_call: NA; cdr3_length: 13; j_call: TRBJ1-1; clone_size: NA; v_call: TRBV9; cdr3_nt: TGTGCCAGCAACCCGAGATTGAACACTGAAGCTTTCTTT; cdr3_aa: CASNPRLNTEAFF
d_call: TRBD1; cdr3_length: 14; j_call: TRBJ1-2; clone_size: NA; v_call: TRBV29-1; cdr3_nt: TGCAGCGTTGGATCCGGGACAGGGACCTATGGCTACACCTTC; cdr3_aa: CSVGSGTGTYGYTF
d_call: TRBD1; cdr3_length: 14; j_call: TRBJ1-6; clone_size: NA; v_call: TRBV2; cdr3_nt: TGTGCCAGCCGACGGGACAGGGTTACGACACCCCTCCACTTT; cdr3_aa: CASRRDRVTTPLHF
d_call: NA; cdr3_length: 13; j_call: TRBJ2-7; clone_size: once; v_call: TRBV3-1/TRBV3-2; cdr3_nt: TGTGCCAGCAGCCAAGATCCAGGGGACGAGCAGTACTTC; cdr3_aa: CASSQDPGDEQYF
d_call: NA; cdr3_length: 15; j_call: TRBJ2-2; clone_size: NA; v_call: TRBV11-3; cdr3_nt: TGTGCCAGCAGCTTAGGAGTCGGGAACACCGGGGAGCTGTTTTTT; cdr3_aa: CASSLGVGNTGELFF
d_call: NA; cdr3_length: 15; j_call: TRBJ2-3; clone_size: few; v_call: TRBV3-1/TRBV3-2; cdr3_nt: TGTGCCAGCAGCCAAGAATGGAGGGGCGGAGATACGCAGTATTTT; cdr3_aa: CASSQEWRGGDTQYF
d_call: NA; cdr3_length: 14; j_call: TRBJ1-4; clone_size: NA; v_call: TRBV7-9; cdr3_nt: TGTGCCAGCAGCCTCTGGAACAGGGATGAAAAACTGTTTTTT; cdr3_aa: CASSLWNRDEKLFF
d_call: NA; cdr3_length: 14; j_call: TRBJ1-5; clone_size: NA; v_call: TRBV6-6; cdr3_nt: TGTGCCAGCAGTTACCGACAGGTGGCTCAGCCCCAGCATTTT; cdr3_aa: CASSYRQVAQPQHF